This TCR beta chain stems from a study of blood T cell repertoires in COVID-19. For the study at large: The United States, Italy and Spain were the sources of the acute and convalescent COVID-19 samples. PBMCs, B-cell-depleted T cells, or T cells provided the cDNA or gDNA that made up the material.

This CDR3 comprises 14 residues. CDR1 SGHTA and CDR2 FQGNSA come from the germline V gene. With 5 bases removed from V and 10 bases from J, the gap between germline ends came to 20 bases. The study assigned cohorts using participant-reported clinical history. Two negative PCRs, clearance, or symptom resolution characterized the recovered Cohort 3 donors. This clone is a singleton in its sample. Clones were sequenced by immunoSEQ multiplex PCR, and TCRdb holds only the in-frame ones, with some missing. The data show 250,000 or so clones, around 87% seen once. The V and J genes are TRBV7-2 and TRBJ1-1, with D hard to call. The TCR sequence derives from a woman in her fifties or sixties who had recovered from COVID-19. The sequenced material came from PBMCs or T cells enriched from blood (not recorded which). DNA of the CDR3: TGTGCCAGCAGCAGAAGTACAGCCCGCTTCGGAGCTTTCTTT. It yields the protein CASSRSTARFGAFF.